The entry below describes one T cell receptor beta chain. This receptor's antigen is unknown. No quality values exist for individual bases; no much larger clone is one base distant. The time point tag for this specimen amounts to: newly diagnosed GD, antithyroid drugs for less than 3 months. For both TCR sequencing and RNA sequencing, RNA was extracted from PBMCs using TRIzol. Graves' disease was diagnosed according to American Thyroid Association guidelines. Patients for the study were recruited at an endocrinology department in Xi'an, China. Each patient gave about 8.1 milliliters of peripheral blood, collected in an EDTA anticoagulant tube. Ficoll Paque Plus density gradient separation was used to isolate PBMCs, and no additional T cell sorting was done. An Agilent 2100 Bioanalyzer and agarose gel were used to assess RNA quality, and a NanoDrop 2000 was used to measure RNA concentration. The sample originates from a study of regulatory T cells in long-lasting Graves disease (dated by TCRdb to the early 2020s). The study in broad terms: Patients with newly diagnosed Graves' disease had been on antithyroid drugs for under 3 months. Persistent Graves' disease patients were compared with newly diagnosed Graves' disease patients by peripheral blood TCR sequencing and RNA sequencing. The study took place in China and was registered as a clinical trial. TCR sequencing covered around 13 persistent and some 20 newly diagnosed Graves' disease patients, around 33 samples in total.

The CDR3 holds 14 amino acids from the cysteine to the phenylalanine. Kept here is only the CDR3 DNA, which spans 42 bases and is read in frame from base 1. V trim: 5 bases; J trim: 5 bases; unmatched bases: 8. The germline V gene encodes CDR1 SGHTA and CDR2 FQGTGA. To prepare the library, multiplex PCR was applied. For sequencing, an Illumina HiSeq 4000 was employed. To build TCR beta libraries, CDR3 regions were amplified by Arm-PCR using iRepertoire HTBI primers. Before sequencing, the PCR products went through gel purification. The published analysis was carried out like this. Across samples, about 64 TRBV and over 11 TRBJ segments were identified and used for gene usage analysis of CDR3 amino acid clonotypes. Filtered high-quality paired reads were merged into contigs using COPE and FqMerger. BLAST was used to align contigs to the IMGT TRBV, TRBD and TRBJ reference genes, and CDR3 was defined following IMGT. Any clonotype with a frequency above 0.1% was classified as a highly expanded clone. Repertoire diversity was measured by Shannon entropy, and V-J evenness by the Gini coefficient. A clonotype found in more than one individual was treated as public. In TCRdb, the public reads were trimmed at Q25 with fastp and aligned with MiXCR, with productive beta chains retained. Each record represents a unique CDR3 protein, reported with the most common genes and DNA among its rows. V and J calls and clone size were set by TCRdb, not the authors. The sample table lists 400,000 to 550,000 distinct CDR3 sequences, under 15% of them with a count of one. Together, the top ten hold around 17% of the sample.

The paper as a whole reports these results and caveats: A larger number of public clonotypes was shared among persistent patients (over 2,500) than among newly diagnosed patients (approximately 1,000). Lower TCR Shannon entropy and fewer highly expanded clones were observed in persistent Graves' disease patients than in newly diagnosed patients, which suggested clonal expansion. Preferential use of TRBV28, TRBJ1-2 and TRBJ2-5 was observed in persistent disease, whereas TRBV20-1 and TRBJ2-1 were favored in newly diagnosed disease. Peripheral blood alone was examined, since thyroid tissue, which constituted the primary lesion, could not be accessed. The authors noted that the small sample size was a limitation that may lower accuracy. Sequencing and analysis were restricted to the TCR beta chain.

The same sample was also used in a study of T cells in Graves' hyperthyroidism and ophthalmopathy. The second paper states: A patient counted as having stable Graves' hyperthyroidism if no progression to ophthalmopathy occurred over 18 months of follow-up. Hyperthyroidism patients were aged 18 to 65 years and newly diagnosed, with disease duration of less than 2 months. Exclusion was applied to patients with uncontrolled infections, other autoimmune diseases, pregnancy or lactation. Clinical symptoms, serum thyroxine and TRAb, thyroid ultrasound, and orbital computed tomography formed the basis for the diagnoses. The TCR CDR3 was subjected to a first round of RT-PCR using the HTBI primer set and the Qiagen OneStep RT-PCR kit. Most expanded thyroid clonotypes (frequency above 0.001) were also detected in blood, a finding suggesting that blood repertoires may reflect thyroid immune responses. In cross-validation, a model built on a 13 V-J signature told ophthalmopathy apart from stable hyperthyroidism with approximately 90% sensitivity and about 81% specificity, and in testing the same model reached 80%/75%. In validation, the model predicted progression to ophthalmopathy a median of approximately 6.6 months before onset, with approximately 70% sensitivity and almost 75% specificity. A discovery cohort of about a hundred patients, 43 with Graves' ophthalmopathy and under 60 with stable Graves' hyperthyroidism, was used to find distinguishing TCR V-J signatures. Prospective prediction of ophthalmopathy was tested in an independent validation cohort of fewer than 20 hyperthyroidism patients and some 17 patients who later progressed to ophthalmopathy. For training and testing, the roughly 100 patients in the discovery cohort were randomly divided in a 7:3 ratio. In several Graves' hyperthyroidism patients, the study also compared T-cell repertoires from thyroid tissue with T-cell repertoires from blood. Once sampling was done, hyperthyroidism patients were given methimazole at a starting dose of 30 mg daily, whereas ophthalmopathy patients were given high-dose intravenous methylprednisolone. The libraries were constructed in a second round of multiplex PCR and then size-selected and purified. Paired-end sequencing of the libraries was performed with 100 bp reads on an Illumina HiSeq2000. SOAPnuke was used to process the raw data, throwing out any read that contained adapters or uncalled bases, had a mean Phred below 15, or lacked an exact constant-primer or identifier match. COPE v1.2.5 was used to merge the high-quality paired reads, and each unique nucleotide sequence was defined as a clonotype. Clonotypes were aligned to IMGT TRBV, TRBD and TRBJ reference segments using MiTCR v1.1. The analysis included only V-J combinations with a frequency above 0.0001, which together covered 98% to 99.2% of the repertoires. The TCS score was defined as F50 (clonal expansion) divided by E x V (chaos), with BLOSUM62-based TCRdist calculated between CDR3 peptides within each V-J. Welch's t-statistics and random forest reduced around 550 V-J features to 10 to 15, which were used in a naive Bayes classifier (R e1071). No statistical method was used to set the sample size in advance, and investigators knew the group allocation. TCR Vbeta CDR3 sequencing of approximately 140 peripheral blood samples (under 45 ophthalmopathy, about 74 hyperthyroidism and some 17 progressor patients) is reported in the paper.

The material was peripheral blood mononuclear cells (PBMCs), obtained at new diagnosis, from a patient treated with antithyroid drugs. This chain is built from TRBV7-3 and TRBJ2-5; TRBD2 matches 7 bases in the middle. The origin of this receptor is a woman aged 25 to 39 with Graves disease. Donor details come from another sample of the same person, matched by shared clones. The base sequence is TGTGCCAGCAGCCCGACGGGAGGTTGGGAGACCCAGTACTTC. It codes for CASSPTGGWETQYF.